This is a list of T cell receptor beta chains from one sample in a study of beta chain features in type 1 diabetes. Using immunoSEQ multiplex PCR, the repertoire was profiled, and TCRdb retains in-frame clones only, with some absent. The sample has hundreds of thousands of clones, 14% seen once. Sequencing was performed on central memory CD4+ T cells from blood. These receptors originate from a man aged 25 to 40 in good health. The CDR3 runs from the conserved cysteine through the conserved F or W. Fields, in order: V gene, D gene, clone size, J gene, CDR3 protein, CDR3 DNA. D genes are given only for firm matches. For some rows the clone size is stated as once, few or many, or as a class when expanded; others skip it.

V gene: TRBV2
D gene: TRBD1
clone size: NA
J gene: TRBJ1-2
CDR3 protein: CASSADRGLNYGYTF
CDR3 DNA: TGTGCCAGCAGTGCCGACAGGGGGCTGAACTATGGCTACACCTTC

V gene: TRBV2
D gene: NA
clone size: NA
J gene: TRBJ1-1
CDR3 protein: CASSVGSLNTEAFF
CDR3 DNA: TGTGCCAGCAGTGTGGGCAGCCTGAACACTGAAGCTTTCTTT

V gene: TRBV5-8
D gene: NA
clone size: NA
J gene: TRBJ1-2
CDR3 protein: CASSQLTGYSGYTF
CDR3 DNA: TGTGCCAGCAGCCAGCTGACAGGATACAGTGGCTACACCTTC

V gene: TRBV9
D gene: NA
clone size: NA
J gene: TRBJ2-6
CDR3 protein: CASSKGFSGANVLTF
CDR3 DNA: TGTGCCAGCAGCAAGGGGTTCTCTGGGGCCAACGTCCTGACTTTC

V gene: TRBV6-1
D gene: NA
clone size: NA
J gene: TRBJ2-3
CDR3 protein: CASSEVGRGTDTQYF
CDR3 DNA: TGTGCCAGCAGTGAGGTGGGGCGAGGCACAGATACGCAGTATTTT

V gene: TRBV5-1
D gene: NA
clone size: few
J gene: TRBJ2-5
CDR3 protein: CASSPTQETQYF
CDR3 DNA: TGCGCCAGCAGCCCGACCCAAGAGACCCAGTACTTC

V gene: TRBV9
D gene: NA
clone size: few
J gene: TRBJ2-1
CDR3 protein: CASSVRDYNEQFF
CDR3 DNA: TGTGCCAGCAGTGTGAGGGACTACAATGAGCAGTTCTTC

V gene: TRBV5-4
D gene: NA
clone size: NA
J gene: TRBJ2-7
CDR3 protein: CASSYGTYEQYF
CDR3 DNA: TGTGCCAGCAGCTACGGAACCTACGAGCAGTACTTC

V gene: TRBV7-9
D gene: TRBD2
clone size: many
J gene: TRBJ2-2
CDR3 protein: CASSLGTRKTGELFF
CDR3 DNA: TGTGCCAGCAGCTTAGGGACTAGAAAAACCGGGGAGCTGTTTTTT

V gene: TRBV7-3
D gene: NA
clone size: NA
J gene: TRBJ1-4
CDR3 protein: CASSLLGGFNEKLFF
CDR3 DNA: TGTGCCAGCAGCTTACTTGGGGGATTTAATGAAAAACTGTTTTTT

V gene: TRBV4-3
D gene: NA
clone size: NA
J gene: TRBJ2-7
CDR3 protein: CASSQDISGTPYEQYF
CDR3 DNA: TGCGCCAGCAGCCAAGATATTTCCGGGACACCCTACGAGCAGTACTTC

V gene: TRBV11-3
D gene: NA
clone size: few
J gene: TRBJ2-2
CDR3 protein: CASSLVSSTGELFF
CDR3 DNA: TGTGCCAGCAGCTTAGTCTCCAGCACCGGGGAGCTGTTTTTT

V gene: TRBV5-1
D gene: NA
clone size: few
J gene: TRBJ2-3
CDR3 protein: CASSFYPGTRTDTQYF
CDR3 DNA: TGCGCCAGCAGCTTTTATCCGGGGACCCGCACAGATACGCAGTATTTT

V gene: TRBV18
D gene: NA
clone size: NA
J gene: TRBJ2-1
CDR3 protein: CASSPVRGIPEGNEQFF
CDR3 DNA: TGTGCCAGCTCACCGGTCAGGGGCATCCCAGAGGGCAATGAGCAGTTCTTC

V gene: TRBV7-3
D gene: TRBD2
clone size: few
J gene: TRBJ2-1
CDR3 protein: CASSPRASGRVDEQFF
CDR3 DNA: TGTGCCAGCAGCCCGAGGGCCAGCGGGAGGGTGGATGAGCAGTTCTTC

V gene: TRBV29-1
D gene: NA
clone size: few
J gene: TRBJ1-2
CDR3 protein: CSVEGAGGLNYGYTF
CDR3 DNA: TGCAGCGTTGAAGGTGCGGGGGGACTAAACTATGGCTACACCTTC

V gene: TRBV13
D gene: TRBD2
clone size: few
J gene: TRBJ2-3
CDR3 protein: CASSPGTSGRATDTQYF
CDR3 DNA: TGTGCCAGCAGTCCCGGGACTAGCGGGAGGGCCACAGATACGCAGTATTTT

V gene: TRBV19
D gene: TRBD1
clone size: NA
J gene: TRBJ1-2
CDR3 protein: CASSDRAGYTF
CDR3 DNA: TGTGCCAGTAGCGACAGGGCTGGCTACACCTTC

V gene: TRBV10-3
D gene: NA
clone size: few
J gene: TRBJ2-3
CDR3 protein: CAIKEGSSTDTQYF
CDR3 DNA: TGTGCCATCAAAGAGGGGTCTAGCACAGATACGCAGTATTTT

V gene: TRBV5-6
D gene: NA
clone size: NA
J gene: TRBJ2-3
CDR3 protein: CASSLGIGFTDTQYF
CDR3 DNA: TGTGCCAGCAGCCTAGGGATAGGGTTCACAGATACGCAGTATTTT

V gene: TRBV4-2
D gene: TRBD1
clone size: few
J gene: TRBJ2-6
CDR3 protein: CASSQGPLNTGAGSGANVLTF
CDR3 DNA: TGTGCCAGCAGCCAAGGCCCGTTGAATACAGGGGCTGGCTCTGGGGCCAACGTCCTGACTTTC

V gene: TRBV7-2
D gene: NA
clone size: NA
J gene: TRBJ2-7
CDR3 protein: CASSLDSPYEQYF
CDR3 DNA: TGTGCCAGCAGCCTGGACAGCCCCTACGAGCAGTACTTC

V gene: TRBV11-1
D gene: TRBD2
clone size: NA
J gene: TRBJ2-1
CDR3 protein: CASSLHSSGTYNEQFF
CDR3 DNA: TGTGCCAGCAGCTTACATTCTAGCGGGACCTACAATGAGCAGTTCTTC

V gene: TRBV7-8
D gene: TRBD2
clone size: few
J gene: TRBJ2-5
CDR3 protein: CASSFGTTKETQYF
CDR3 DNA: TGTGCCAGCAGCTTCGGGACTACCAAAGAGACCCAGTACTTC

V gene: TRBV7-7
D gene: NA
clone size: few
J gene: TRBJ2-5
CDR3 protein: CASSPQSQETQYF
CDR3 DNA: TGTGCCAGCAGCCCTCAGAGCCAAGAGACCCAGTACTTC

V gene: TRBV5-6
D gene: NA
clone size: few
J gene: TRBJ1-5
CDR3 protein: CASSLGGAGENQPQHF
CDR3 DNA: TGTGCCAGCAGCCTGGGAGGCGCTGGGGAGAATCAGCCCCAGCATTTT

V gene: TRBV5-8
D gene: NA
clone size: few
J gene: TRBJ1-3
CDR3 protein: CASSLAQTLGTIYF
CDR3 DNA: TGTGCCAGCAGCTTGGCCCAGACCCTGGGCACCATATATTTT